This is a list of T cell receptor beta chains from one sample in a study of blood T cell repertoires in COVID-19. Clones were read by immunoSEQ multiplex PCR, and TCRdb kept only the in-frame ones, dropping some. The sample records around 40,000 clones, 83% being singletons. Sequencing used peripheral blood. These receptors all come from a woman of 80 years or more with active or convalescent COVID-19. The CDR3 runs from the conserved cysteine through the conserved F or W. The D gene is left open where the match is weak. Not all rows give a size; the values are once, few, many and, for expanded clones, a class.

>TRBD1|TRBV5-4|TRBJ1-4|once
CASSLGSDRGINEKLFF
TGTGCCAGCAGCTTAGGAAGTGACAGGGGGATTAATGAAAAACTGTTTTTT
>TRBD1|TRBV6-5|TRBJ2-7|NA
CASSAGTASYF
TGTGCCAGCAGCGCTGGGACAGCCTCCTACTTC
>TRBD1|TRBV25-1|TRBJ2-1|NA
CASSLQGVFEQFF
TGTGCCAGCAGTCTACAGGGGGTGTTTGAGCAGTTCTTC
>TRBD2|TRBV29-1|TRBJ2-3|few
CSVRTSTLPDTQYF
TGCAGCGTGAGGACTAGTACTTTGCCGGATACGCAGTATTTT
>TRBD2|TRBV7-9|TRBJ2-2|few
CASSLLGSGRPRWTGELFF
TGTGCCAGCAGCTTGTTGGGTAGCGGGAGGCCGAGGTGGACCGGGGAGCTGTTTTTT
>TRBD2|TRBV6-2/TRBV6-3|TRBJ2-1|NA
CASSYGRGSNEQFF
TGTGCCAGCAGTTACGGGCGCGGGAGTAATGAGCAGTTCTTC
>NA|TRBV7-8|TRBJ2-1|NA
CASSLGGDDIGFYNEQFF
TGTGCCAGCAGCTTAGGCGGGGATGACATAGGGTTCTACAATGAGCAGTTCTTC
>TRBD2|TRBV19|TRBJ2-5|NA
CASSGGRGETQYF
TGTGCCAGTAGCGGCGGGAGAGGGGAGACCCAGTACTTC
>NA|TRBV7-9|TRBJ2-5|NA
CASSPPTQETQYF
TGTGCCAGCAGCCCCCCTACCCAAGAGACCCAGTACTTC
>NA|TRBV28|TRBJ1-2|NA
CASSPGLAGAIYGYTF
TGTGCCAGCAGCCCCGGACTCGCCGGTGCGATCTATGGCTACACCTTC
>NA|TRBV27|TRBJ1-3|NA
CASSLSNRGNTIYF
TGTGCCAGCAGTTTATCGAACAGAGGAAACACCATATATTTT
>NA|TRBV7-3|TRBJ2-1|few
CASSQQGYNEQFF
TGTGCCAGCAGCCAACAGGGTTACAATGAGCAGTTCTTC
>TRBD1|TRBV6-6|TRBJ1-1|NA
CASNRGQGAGAFF
TGTGCCAGCAATAGGGGACAGGGGGCAGGGGCTTTCTTT
>NA|TRBV10-2|TRBJ1-2|NA
CASPWGLKYNNYGYTF
TGCGCCAGCCCGTGGGGGCTCAAGTACAATAACTATGGCTACACCTTC
>TRBD2|TRBV5-4|TRBJ2-1|NA
CASEDSTSGKYNEQFF
TGTGCCAGCGAGGATTCGACTAGCGGGAAGTACAATGAGCAGTTCTTC
>TRBD1|TRBV5-1|TRBJ2-7|NA
CASSSGNTGGEQYF
TGCGCCAGCAGCTCGGGGAACACAGGGGGCGAGCAGTACTTC
>TRBD1|TRBV19|TRBJ1-2|NA
CASSTSGQAPYGYTF
TGTGCCAGTAGCACATCGGGACAGGCCCCCTATGGCTACACCTTC
>TRBD1|TRBV28|TRBJ1-2|NA
CASSLLGQGINYGYTF
TGTGCCAGCAGTTTATTAGGACAGGGCATTAACTATGGCTACACCTTC
>NA|TRBV4-2|TRBJ2-1|NA
CASSQEGRDVNNEQFF
TGTGCCAGCAGCCAAGAGGGGCGGGACGTGAACAATGAGCAGTTCTTC
>TRBD2|TRBV5-1|TRBJ2-2|NA
CASTDSGRHAPNTGELFF
TGCGCCAGCACCGATAGCGGGAGACATGCCCCGAACACCGGGGAGCTGTTTTTT
>TRBD1|TRBV14|TRBJ1-1|once
CASSQDRGRGTEAFF
TGTGCCAGCAGCCAAGACAGGGGGCGCGGGACTGAAGCTTTCTTT
>NA|TRBV19|TRBJ2-1|NA
CASKDGLERNEQFF
TGTGCCAGTAAAGATGGGCTGGAACGCAATGAGCAGTTCTTC